Presented here are 27 T cell receptor beta chains from one specimen sequenced in a study of cytomegalovirus exposure and HLA in healthy donors. PCR primers comprised 60 Vbeta and 13 Jbeta primers. Profiled with immunoSEQ multiplex PCR; TCRdb holds only in-frame clones, not every one. Of about 130,000 clones in the sample, roughly 72% were seen once. Sequenced: PBMCs. The receptor set was obtained from a woman in her fifties or sixties in good health and CMV-seronegative.

This chain uses TRBV2 with TRBJ2-5; D call uncertain. The ends were cut back, 3 bases at V and 1 base at J, with 6 bases in the middle. There are 13 residues in the CDR3. The germline gives CDR1 SNHLY, CDR2 FYNNEI. Written as DNA, the CDR3 is TGTGCCAGCAGTGATATCCTCCAAGAGACCCAGTACTTC. Translation: CASSDILQETQYF.

This clone was seen a single time. In DNA, the CDR3 is TGTGCCAGCAGCCCACAGGAGAGCTCCTACAATGAGCAGTTCTTC. Its protein is CASSPQESSYNEQFF. The chain joins TRBV7-9 to TRBJ2-1; tentative D call: TRBD1 (5 bases). This CDR3 has 15 amino acids. Germline values: CDR1 SEHNR, CDR2 FQNEAQ (reference sequence). V gave up 5 bases and J gave up 0 bases, with 11 bases separating them.

V usage is TRBV11-2 and J usage is TRBJ2-1, with 9 bases identical to TRBD2. This CDR3 is 15 amino acids long. CDR1 and CDR2 from the germline V gene are SGHAT and FQNNGV. V lost 1 base and J lost 6; bases outside the gene matches: 4. The CDR3 DNA is TGTGCCAGCAGCTTAGCCGGGACTAGCCTCAATGAGCAGTTCTTC. This encodes CASSLAGTSLNEQFF.

This chain links TRBV7-9 with TRBJ2-1; tentatively, D is TRBD1 (5 bases). V was clipped by 0 bases and J by 5 bases, with 14 bases between them. This CDR3 spans 16 amino acids. Germline-derived CDR1 and CDR2 are SEHNR and FQNEAQ (reference sequence). DNA for the CDR3: TGTGCCAGCAGCTTAGCGCAAGGGGAAGGGGACAATGAGCAGTTCTTC. This sequence encodes CASSLAQGEGDNEQFF.

This chain joins TRBV18 and TRBJ2-1; 7 bases align to TRBD2. This CDR3 comprises 14 residues. Germline V gene data show CDR1 as KGHSH and CDR2 as LQKENI. V lost 3 bases to trimming and J lost 3 bases; unmatched junction nucleotides: 2. The CDR3 is CASSPRDYYNEQFF. The CDR3 region has the DNA TGTGCCAGCTCACCCCGGGACTACTACAATGAGCAGTTCTTC.

This chain connects TRBV6-1 to TRBJ2-7; 11 bases are a match to TRBD2. Losses at the gene ends were 6 bases for V and 3 bases for J; bases not matched to a gene: 4. The CDR3 has 14 residues. Germline V gene lookup returns CDR1 MNHNS and CDR2 SASEGT. DNA for the CDR3: TGTGCCAGCAGGAGGACTAGCGGGTTCTACGAGCAGTACGTC. Translation gives CASRRTSGFYEQYV.

There are a few counts of this clone. In DNA form, the CDR3 reads TGCGCCAGCAGCCCCCTCCCGGGACAGGCCCAAGCCGCCTACAATGAGCAGTTCTTC. It encodes CASSPLPGQAQAAYNEQFF. The chain couples TRBV5-1 to TRBJ2-1; 8 bases match TRBD1. Trimming removed 4 bases from V and 2 bases from J; junction bases left unmatched: 17. The CDR3 contains 19 residues. CDR1 SGHRS and CDR2 YFSETQ come from the germline V gene. The full variable domain, completed using reference TRBV5-1 and TRBJ2-1, is KAGVTQTPRYLIKTRGQQVTLSCSPISGHRSVSWYQQTPGQGLQFLFEYFSETQRNKGNFPGRFSGRQFSNSRSEMNVSTLELGDSALYLCASSPLPGQAQAAYNEQFFGPGTRLTVL.

The chain carries TRBV7-2 and TRBJ2-1, with D perhaps matching TRBD1 (6 bases). V was trimmed by 8 bases and J by 4 bases, leaving 12 bases between them. The CDR3 runs to 13 residues. CDR1 is SGHTA and CDR2 is FQGNSA in the germline V gene. The CDR3 coding sequence is TGTGCCAGCGGGAGAGGGGGATACAATGAGCAGTTCTTC. Translated: CASGRGGYNEQFF.

The chain couples TRBV7-2 to TRBJ2-2; D may be TRBD2 (6 bases). The germline V and J ends were trimmed by 1 base and 6 bases, with 6 bases remaining between them. The V gene's germline CDR1 is SGHTA and CDR2 FQGNSA. The CDR3 is 13 amino acids. The DNA of the CDR3 is TGTGCCAGCAGCTTAGGCGGGGCCGGGGAGCTGTTTTTT. Encoded protein: CASSLGGAGELFF.

The chain uses TRBV7-9 and TRBJ2-1, with a possible D match to TRBD2 (6 bases). Germline V gives CDR1 SEHNR, CDR2 FQNEAQ (reference sequence). The germline V and J ends were trimmed by 2 bases and 0 bases, with 8 bases remaining between them. This CDR3 spans 15 amino acids. CDR3 coding DNA: TGTGCCAGCAGCTTACGTAGCGGCTCCTACAATGAGCAGTTCTTC. Its protein is CASSLRSGSYNEQFF.

This clone occurred once. The chain uses TRBV18 and TRBJ2-7; D perhaps matches TRBD2 (5 bases). V lost 5 bases and J 6 bases, leaving 11 bases between the germline ends. The CDR3 is 12 residues long. Germline-derived CDR1 and CDR2 are KGHSH and LQKENI. The CDR3 nucleotides are TGTGCCAGCTCAAACGCCGAGGGCGAGCAGTACGTC. Protein: CASSNAEGEQYV.

The J gene is TRBJ2-2, the V gene TRBV7-6, with TRBD1 as a possible D gene (6 bases). The V and J ends lost 0 bases and 2 bases respectively, with 10 bases between them. This CDR3 spans 16 amino acids. The germline V gene has CDR1 SGHVS and CDR2 FNYEAQ. CDR3 protein: CASSLAGTPNTGELFF. The CDR3 nucleotides read TGTGCCAGCAGCTTAGCCGGGACACCTAACACCGGGGAGCTGTTTTTT.

Comment on this clone: The junction does not match germline at one end; this may be a read error. Here the CDR3 reads CASSEGVNQPQNF. CDR3 coding DNA: TGTGCCAGCTCCGAGGGCGTCAATCAGCCCCAGAATTTT. The chain employs TRBV9 and TRBJ1-5; no definite D call. The CDR3 length is 13 residues. Germline V CDR1 and CDR2: SGDLS, YYNGEE.

The V gene is TRBV27, the J gene TRBJ2-3; 8 nucleotides line up with TRBD2. The CDR3 covers 15 residues. V lost 2 bases and J lost 4; bases outside the gene matches: 5. Germline V gene sequence: CDR1 MNHEY, CDR2 SMNVEV (reference sequence). CDR3 sequence: CASSLRSGGADTQYF. The CDR3 DNA reads TGTGCCAGCAGTTTACGGAGCGGGGGCGCAGATACGCAGTATTTT.

The V call is TRBV29-1, the J call TRBJ1-3, with no clear D. The V gene's germline CDR1 is SQVTM and CDR2 ANQGSEA. With 1 base removed from V and 2 bases from J, the gap between germline ends came to 6 bases. The CDR3 is 13 residues long. Here the CDR3 DNA reads TGCAGCGTTGAAGGAGGGACTGGAAACACCATATATTTT. Translating it yields CSVEGGTGNTIYF.

The chain links TRBV7-9 to TRBJ1-2; perhaps TRBD1 as D (6 bases). V lost 0 bases to trimming and J lost 3 bases, with 14 bases between them. The CDR3 extends over 16 amino acids. Germline CDR1 SEHNR, CDR2 FQNEAQ (reference sequence). CDR3 nucleotides: TGTGCCAGCAGCTTAGCAGGTTCAGGGGTTTACTATGGCTACACCTTC. Amino acids: CASSLAGSGVYYGYTF.

V usage is TRBV7-9 and J usage is TRBJ2-7; D might be TRBD1 (5 bases). V was clipped by 5 bases and J by 2 bases, with 13 bases between them. This CDR3 region has 14 residues. In germline, CDR1 is SEHNR, CDR2 FQNEAQ (reference sequence). CDR3 protein: CASSQNGRAYEQYF. The CDR3 region has the DNA TGTGCCAGCAGCCAGAACGGCAGGGCCTACGAGCAGTACTTC.

J is TRBJ2-2 and V is TRBV11-2; 7 positions agree with TRBD1. Germline V gene lookup returns CDR1 SGHAT and CDR2 FQNNGV. This CDR3 is 17 amino acids long. V shed 5 bases, J shed 4 bases, and the junction held 13 bases outside the gene matches. As DNA, the CDR3 is TGTGCCAGCAGCACGCGCCGACAGGGATATGGCACCGGGGAGCTGTTTTTT. This translates into CASSTRRQGYGTGELFF.

The rearrangement links TRBV7-2 to TRBJ2-7; possible D gene TRBD2, 7 bases. The CDR3 has 13 amino acids. Germline CDR1 is SGHTA and CDR2 is FQGNSA. The ends were cut back, 5 bases at V and 6 bases at J, with 14 bases in the middle. CDR3 sequence (DNA): TGTGCCAGCAGCCAGGGGTCGGGGGGCGAGCAGTACTTC. It yields the protein CASSQGSGGEQYF.

The chain is built from TRBV6-1 and TRBJ1-2, with D tentatively TRBD1 (5 bases). The V gene's germline CDR1 is MNHNS and CDR2 SASEGT. The germline V and J ends were trimmed by 7 bases and 2 bases, with 14 bases remaining between them. This CDR3 comprises 14 residues. Here the CDR3 reads CASTEDSANYGYTF. As DNA, the CDR3 is TGTGCCAGCACCGAAGACAGCGCGAACTATGGCTACACCTTC.

The gene calls are TRBV7-2 and TRBJ2-1; a weak D match, TRBD1 (6 bases). V dropped 5 bases and J dropped 6 bases, with 14 bases sitting between them. The CDR3 is 14 amino acids. The V gene's germline CDR1 is SGHTA and CDR2 FQGNSA. The CDR3: CASSPATGSNEQFF. The DNA of the CDR3 is TGTGCCAGCAGCCCGGCGACAGGCAGCAATGAGCAGTTCTTC.

The chain couples TRBV5-8 to TRBJ1-1, with D possibly being TRBD1 (6 bases). The V end lost 4 bases, the J end lost 5 bases, and 27 bases lay between the germline ends. Germline V gene lookup returns CDR1 SGHTS and CDR2 YDEGEE. The CDR3 spans 18 residues. The CDR3 DNA follows: TGTGCCAGCAGCCCCCCCCCAGGGGACACCTCGGGGGGGACTGAAGCTTTCTTT. Its protein is CASSPPPGDTSGGTEAFF.

The rearrangement links TRBV29-1 to TRBJ2-1; TRBD1 matches 8 bases. The trim removed 6 bases at V and 6 bases at J, leaving 4 bases unmatched. The germline V gene has CDR1 SQVTM and CDR2 ANQGSEA. There are 12 residues in the CDR3. CDR3 DNA: TGCAGCGTCCAGACAGGGGTCAATGAGCAGTTCTTC. Encoded protein: CSVQTGVNEQFF.

The chain uses TRBV9 and TRBJ2-3; D remains unclear. V gave up 0 bases and J gave up 0 bases, with 5 bases separating them. The CDR3 has 14 residues. Germline V CDR1 and CDR2: SGDLS, YYNGEE. The chain's CDR3 is CASSVASSTDTQYF. CDR3 in DNA: TGTGCCAGCAGCGTAGCCTCTAGCACAGATACGCAGTATTTT.

This chain joins TRBV28 and TRBJ2-1; D perhaps matches TRBD1 (6 bases). Trimming took off 7 bases at V and 3 bases at J, with 16 bases between the two ends. This CDR3 contains 15 residues. Looked up from germline, CDR1 is MDHEN and CDR2 is SYDVKM. Here the CDR3 reads CASTPQGTSYNEQFF. The CDR3 DNA is TGTGCCAGCACCCCCCAGGGGACGAGCTACAATGAGCAGTTCTTC. Based on the CDR3 plus reference TRBV28 and TRBJ2-1, the full variable domain is DVKVTQSSRYLVKRTGEKVFLECVQDMDHENMFWYRQDPGLGLRLIYFSYDVKMKEKGDIPEGYSVSREKKERFSLILESASTNQTSMYLCASTPQGTSYNEQFFGPGTRLTVL.

Notes on this clone: Mismatch with germline at one junction end may stem from a read error. The V and J genes are TRBV2 and TRBJ1-2; unclear D gene. The CDR3 contains 11 residues. Germline values: CDR1 SNHLY, CDR2 FYNNEI. The CDR3 DNA reads TGTGCCAGCAGTGAAATGCAGTTCACCCTCTTC. It yields the protein CASSEMQFTLF.

The V and J genes are TRBV7-3 and TRBJ2-2, with 10 bases identical to TRBD1. The germline CDR1 and CDR2 sequences are SGHTA and FQGTGA. The CDR3 has 16 residues. The V gene end was trimmed by 6 bases and the J gene end by 6 bases; junction bases not matched to a gene: 10. The CDR3: CASSSVPGQGPGELFF. Here the CDR3 DNA reads TGTGCCAGCAGTTCTGTTCCGGGACAGGGGCCCGGGGAGCTGTTTTTT. Supplemented by reference TRBV7-3 and TRBJ2-2, the full variable domain reads GAGVSQTPSNKVTEKGKYVELRCDPISGHTALYWYRQSLGQGPEFLIYFQGTGAADDSGLPNDRFFAVRPEGSVSTLKIQRTERGDSAVYLCASSSVPGQGPGELFFGEGSRLTVL.